This TCR beta chain was recovered during a study of control samples from healthy donors and cancer patients. Germline CDR1 LNHDA, CDR2 SQIVND (reference sequence). V gave up 9 bases and J gave up 0 bases, with 14 bases separating them. The CDR3 runs 15 residues. Clones were read by immunoSEQ multiplex PCR, and TCRdb kept only the in-frame ones, dropping some. The data contain roughly 170,000 clones, over 80% of them singletons. The clonotype originates from a man younger than 35 in good health. J is TRBJ2-2 and V is TRBV19; the D gene is possibly TRBD2 (5 bases). The specimen was blood. CDR3 bases: TGTGCCAGCAAAGCCGTGGACTCGAACACCGGGGAGCTGTTTTTT. Its protein product is CASKAVDSNTGELFF.